Following are 28 T cell receptor beta chains from one sample sequenced in a study of shared clonotypes between healthy human individuals. Assay used: immunoSEQ multiplex PCR; TCRdb lists only in-frame clones, some missing. Of approximately 2,300,000 clones in the sample, approximately 90% were seen once. Input material: naive CD4+ T cells from PBMCs. The sample's subset: CD45RA+ positively selected. These receptors all stem from a man between 18 and 29 years old in good health. Some clones in this sample may be carry-over from other donors' samples.

As to this clone: This sample also contains other DNA sequences that code for the same CDR3. This chain uses TRBV20-1 with TRBJ2-5, with TRBD2 as a possible D gene (7 bases). V lost 6 bases and J 4 bases, leaving 9 bases between the germline ends. In germline, CDR1 is DFQATT, CDR2 SNEGSKA (reference sequence). The CDR3 covers 11 residues. DNA for the CDR3: TGCAGTGCGGGGGGGCGAGAGACCCAGTACTTC. This sequence encodes CSAGGRETQYF.

The chain links TRBV5-1 to TRBJ2-5; 11 bases fit TRBD2. Germline V gives CDR1 SGHRS, CDR2 YFSETQ. Trimming cost V 5 bases and J 2 bases; bases outside gene matches: 8. The CDR3 loop spans 16 amino acids. In DNA, the CDR3 is TGCGCCAGCAGGACTAGCGGGACGGGCGTACAAGAGACCCAGTACTTC. It encodes CASRTSGTGVQETQYF.

The chain links TRBV7-2 to TRBJ1-5; D remains unclear. Germline V gives CDR1 SGHTA, CDR2 FQGNSA. With 0 bases removed from V and 2 bases from J, the gap between germline ends came to 8 bases. The CDR3 covers 15 residues. CDR3 bases: TGTGCCAGCAGCTTAGCGGGCAGCCGCAATCAGCCCCAGCATTTT. Its translation is CASSLAGSRNQPQHF.

This clone was picked up one time. The genes are TRBV27 and TRBJ2-5; D assignment may be TRBD1 or TRBD2 (5 bases each). The CDR3 extends over 14 amino acids. Germline assignment: CDR1 MNHEY and CDR2 SMNVEV (reference sequence). The V and J ends lost 10 bases and 3 bases respectively, with 18 bases between them. The CDR3 nucleotides read TGTGCCACCAGAAGGGCCGGGGCAAAAGAGACCCAGTACTTC. Its protein is CATRRAGAKETQYF.

This sequence joins TRBV5-1 and TRBJ2-1, with D maybe TRBD1 (5 bases). From germline, CDR1 is SGHRS and CDR2 YFSETQ. V was shortened by 4 bases and J by 8 bases, with 19 bases between the two germline ends. This CDR3 comprises 15 residues. The CDR3 region is CASSPGRLLGDEQFF. CDR3 bases: TGCGCCAGCAGCCCCGGACGTCTCCTAGGGGATGAGCAGTTCTTC. Filled out from reference TRBV5-1 and TRBJ2-1, the complete variable domain reads KAGVTQTPRYLIKTRGQQVTLSCSPISGHRSVSWYQQTPGQGLQFLFEYFSETQRNKGNFPGRFSGRQFSNSRSEMNVSTLELGDSALYLCASSPGRLLGDEQFFGPGTRLTVL.

The chain employs TRBV19 and TRBJ2-7, with 8 bases aligning to TRBD1. The CDR3 consists of 14 residues. CDR1 is LNHDA and CDR2 is SQIVND in the germline V gene (reference sequence). J was trimmed by 7 bases and V by 3 bases; bases with no gene match: 8. The CDR3 DNA follows: TGTGCCAGTAGTATTTTCCAGGGGGCGCTTGAGCAGTACTTC. This encodes CASSIFQGALEQYF.

The chain joins TRBV30 to TRBJ1-5; no clear D. The CDR3 sequence is 15 residues long. Looked up from germline, CDR1 is GTSNPN and CDR2 is SVGIG (reference sequence). Trimming left V 0 bases short and J 2 bases short, with 11 bases between. CDR3 nucleotide sequence: TGTGCCTGGAGTGTGGGAGACGTGGGCAATCAGCCCCAGCATTTT. Its translation is CAWSVGDVGNQPQHF.

The chain combines TRBV4-2 with TRBJ2-3; 14 bases map to TRBD2. The CDR3 has 19 amino acids. Germline assignment: CDR1 LGHNA and CDR2 YNFKEQ. J was trimmed by 0 bases and V by 3 bases; bases with no gene match: 8. CDR3 amino acids: CASSQLPRTSGGSTDTQYF. Here the CDR3 DNA reads TGTGCCAGCAGCCAGCTACCTCGGACTAGCGGGGGGAGCACAGATACGCAGTATTTT.

The chain couples TRBV29-1 to TRBJ2-3, with 8 nucleotides matching TRBD1. Trimming removed 4 bases from V and 2 bases from J; junction bases left unmatched: 5. In germline, CDR1 is SQVTM, CDR2 ANQGSEA. This CDR3 region has 14 residues. As DNA, the CDR3 is TGCAGCGTTGTTCAGCAGGGGGCCACAGATACGCAGTATTTT. Its translation is CSVVQQGATDTQYF.

The chain joins TRBV10-3 to TRBJ2-3; D unclear. Between the trimmed V and J ends, which lost 8 bases and 6 bases, there was a span of 12 bases. Germline CDR1 and CDR2: ENHRY and SYGVKD. This CDR3 spans 12 amino acids. In DNA, the CDR3 is TGTGCCATCGGGGTAGAAAGGGATACGCAGTATTTT. Protein sequence: CAIGVERDTQYF.

The chain carries TRBV18 and TRBJ1-4; no clear D gene. The CDR3 runs to 15 residues. In germline, CDR1 is KGHSH, CDR2 LQKENI. The V gene lost 1 base and the J gene lost 0 bases, with 6 bases spanning the gap. The CDR3, as DNA: TGTGCCAGCTCACCACGACTGTCAACTAATGAAAAACTGTTTTTT. Its translation: CASSPRLSTNEKLFF.

The V and J genes are TRBV14 and TRBJ1-3, with 8 nucleotides matching TRBD1. This CDR3 has 15 residues. Germline V gene lookup returns CDR1 SGHDN and CDR2 FVKESK. V lost 3 bases, J lost 2 bases, and 3 bases stayed unmatched. CDR3 region: CASSQATGAGNTIYF. CDR3 nucleotides: TGTGCCAGCAGCCAGGCGACAGGGGCTGGAAACACCATATATTTT.

Comments on this clone: Within the sample, other DNA sequences also encode this same CDR3. This chain links TRBV5-1 with TRBJ1-3; the match to TRBD1 covers 8 bases. With V trimmed by 0 bases and J by 2 bases, 4 bases remained unmatched. Germline CDR1 is SGHRS and CDR2 is YFSETQ. The CDR3 length is 16 residues. The CDR3 DNA sequence: TGCGCCAGCAGCTTGGGGGTCAGGGGGCCTGGAAACACCATATATTTT. Encoded protein: CASSLGVRGPGNTIYF.

The chain employs TRBV6-5 and TRBJ2-1, with 9 bases that match TRBD2. The CDR3 extends over 16 amino acids. The germline V gene encodes CDR1 MNHEY and CDR2 SVGAGI. V trimming: 0 bases; J trimming: 4 bases; junction bases outside the gene matches: 4. In DNA, the CDR3 is TGTGCCAGCAGTTACTCGAGCCTAGCGGGATACAATGAGCAGTTCTTC. Translation gives CASSYSSLAGYNEQFF.

The chain uses TRBV20-1 and TRBJ1-2; D gene ambiguous. Germline CDR1 reads DFQATT; CDR2 reads SNEGSKA (reference sequence). The CDR3 contains 9 residues. The germline V and J ends were trimmed by 1 base and 7 bases, with 1 base remaining between them. Here the CDR3 DNA reads TGCAGTGCTAGAGGTGGCTACACCTTC. It encodes CSARGGYTF.

This chain uses TRBV6-5 with TRBJ2-2; D might be TRBD1 (5 bases). Trimming stripped 2 bases from V and 5 bases from J, with 12 bases between. This CDR3 contains 15 residues. Per the germline V gene, CDR1 is MNHEY and CDR2 is SVGAGI. The CDR3: CASSYGHGRTGELFF. The CDR3 coding sequence is TGTGCCAGCAGTTACGGACATGGACGTACCGGGGAGCTGTTTTTT.

Notes on this clone: The sample has other DNA sequences that encode this CDR3 too. The V call is TRBV10-1, the J call TRBJ1-5, with D unresolved. Germline lookup yields CDR1 WNHNN and CDR2 SYGVQD (reference sequence). The CDR3 loop spans 13 amino acids. V was clipped by 2 bases and J by 4 bases, with 6 bases between them. As DNA, the CDR3 is TGCGCCAGCAGTGAGAGTGGAAATCAGCCCCAGCATTTT. Translation gives CASSESGNQPQHF.

This clone came up a few times. The sample has other DNA sequences that encode this CDR3 too. V usage is TRBV2 and J usage is TRBJ1-5; unclear D gene. The V gene lost 6 bases and the J gene lost 0 bases, with 6 bases spanning the gap. Germline CDR1 SNHLY, CDR2 FYNNEI. The CDR3 spans 13 residues. CDR3: CASRVNSNQPQHF. CDR3 DNA sequence: TGTGCCAGCAGGGTCAATAGCAATCAGCCCCAGCATTTT.

V and J are TRBV6-1 and TRBJ2-7; TRBD2 might be the D (5 bases). This CDR3 comprises 14 residues. Germline CDR1 is MNHNS and CDR2 is SASEGT. The V gene lost 0 bases and the J gene lost 5 bases, with 11 bases spanning the gap. CDR3 in amino acids: CASSEAMGADEQYF. The CDR3 DNA sequence: TGTGCCAGCAGTGAAGCCATGGGAGCCGACGAGCAGTACTTC.

J is TRBJ2-7 and V is TRBV6-1; D is undetermined. Germline assignment: CDR1 MNHNS and CDR2 SASEGT. The V end was cut by 2 bases, the J end by 7 bases, with 27 bases between. The CDR3 sequence is 18 residues long. The CDR3 here is CASSELLPARLLLREQYF. The CDR3 DNA is TGTGCCAGCAGTGAACTTTTACCCGCGCGCCTCCTGCTGAGGGAGCAGTACTTC.

In the case of this clone: The sample carries other DNA sequences with the same CDR3. CDR3 in DNA: TGTGCCAGCTCACCTCGCACGCTTTCCTACGAGCAGTACTTC. This gives the protein CASSPRTLSYEQYF. The rearrangement uses TRBV18 and TRBJ2-7; D not certain. The CDR3 runs to 14 residues. Germline-derived CDR1 and CDR2 are KGHSH and LQKENI. V lost 3 bases, J lost 1 base, and 10 bases lay in between.

The CDR3, as DNA: TGTGCCAGCAGCACCCGGGACGGCTCTGGAAACACCATATATTTT. Protein product: CASSTRDGSGNTIYF. The chain couples TRBV7-9 to TRBJ1-3, with D perhaps TRBD1 (5 bases). The CDR3 is 15 amino acids. V shed 5 bases and J shed 0 bases, with 11 bases lying between them. CDR1 is SEHNR and CDR2 is FQNEAQ in the germline V gene (reference sequence).

The chain carries TRBV6-6 and TRBJ2-2; TRBD1 agrees at 10 bases. The CDR3 covers 15 residues. Germline V gene sequence: CDR1 MNHNY, CDR2 SVGAGI (reference sequence). Trimming cost V 7 bases and J 6 bases; bases outside gene matches: 8. In DNA form, the CDR3 reads TGTGCCAGCAAAGCGGGACAGGGGCCCCCCGGGGAGCTGTTTTTT. Protein sequence: CASKAGQGPPGELFF.

The chain combines TRBV7-3 with TRBJ2-7; D is possibly TRBD1 (7 bases). The CDR3 totals 12 residues. Looked up from germline, CDR1 is SGHTA and CDR2 is FQGTGA. V was cut by 5 bases and J by 5 bases, with 10 bases left in between. CDR3 sequence: CASSQGGNEQYF. The CDR3, as DNA: TGTGCCAGCAGCCAGGGGGGAAACGAGCAGTACTTC.

The chain joins TRBV19 to TRBJ2-2; either TRBD1 or TRBD2 may fit D (5 bases each). This CDR3 spans 15 amino acids. The germline V gene has CDR1 LNHDA and CDR2 SQIVND (reference sequence). The V end was cut by 5 bases, the J end by 6 bases, with 16 bases between. DNA for the CDR3: TGTGCCAGTAGTGGGGGACCGAGGTCCTCCGGGGAGCTGTTTTTT. Amino acid sequence: CASSGGPRSSGELFF.

The V and J genes are TRBV28 and TRBJ1-3; tentatively, D is TRBD1 (5 bases). The CDR3 runs to 15 residues. V lost 6 bases and J 1 base, leaving 13 bases between the germline ends. The germline V gene encodes CDR1 MDHEN and CDR2 SYDVKM. DNA of the CDR3: TGTGCCAGCAGCACCCCGGGGGGATCTGGAAACACCATATATTTT. Translation: CASSTPGGSGNTIYF. Filled out from reference TRBV28 and TRBJ1-3, the complete variable domain reads DVKVTQSSRYLVKRTGEKVFLECVQDMDHENMFWYRQDPGLGLRLIYFSYDVKMKEKGDIPEGYSVSREKKERFSLILESASTNQTSMYLCASSTPGGSGNTIYFGEGSWLTVV.

The chain links TRBV15 to TRBJ2-1; 8 bases fit TRBD2. Per germline, CDR1 LNHNV and CDR2 YYDKDF (reference sequence). This CDR3 comprises 15 residues. Trimming cost V 1 base and J 8 bases; bases outside gene matches: 7. CDR3 DNA sequence: TGTGCCACCAGCAGAGCCAGCGGGAGTTTCGATGAGCAGTTCTTC. It specifies CATSRASGSFDEQFF. Full variable domain (outside the CDR3, taken from reference TRBV15 and TRBJ2-1): DAMVIQNPRYQVTQFGKPVTLSCSQTLNHNVMYWYQQKSSQAPKLLFHYYDKDFNNEADTPDNFQSRRPNTSFCFLDIRSPGLGDTAMYLCATSRASGSFDEQFFGPGTRLTVL.

The chain's CDR3 is CASRGQGTNQPQHF. CDR3 bases: TGTGCCAGCAGGGGACAGGGGACAAATCAGCCCCAGCATTTT. The genes are TRBV25-1 and TRBJ1-5, with 10 bases that match TRBD1. This CDR3 is 14 amino acids long. V lost 6 bases and J lost 4; bases outside the gene matches: 3. The germline CDR1 and CDR2 sequences are MGHDK and SYGVNS.